This T cell receptor beta chain was retrieved from a study of graft-versus-host responses after intestinal transplantation. Whole-study context: Anti-thymocyte globulin induction preceded approximately three years of tacrolimus and steroid maintenance in all recipients.

About this clone: Its antigen remains unknown.

Study results and limitations: The presence of high graft-versus-host to host-versus-graft clonal ratios in allografts characterized patients with graft-donor T cell macrochimerism. Peak levels of circulating GvH clones tracked with early post-transplant HvG declines. GvH clones appeared in recipient marrow, some first in ileum or blood.

V lost 4 bases to trimming and J lost 4 bases, with 16 bases between them. Germline CDR1 and CDR2: SGHDN and FVKESK. There are 15 residues in the CDR3. Sequenced by immunoSEQ multiplex PCR; TCRdb stores in-frame clones only, minus some. The profile shows about 85,000 clones, approximately 80% of them singletons. This receptor was obtained from a human donor who received an intestinal transplant. V usage is TRBV14 and J usage is TRBJ1-2; the D gene is possibly TRBD1 (6 bases). The sequences come from unstimulated CD4+ T cells sorted from spleen or lymph node cells, collected before intestinal transplant. CDR3 DNA: TGTGCCAGCAGCCCCCATCAGCAGGGGAGCTATGGCTACACCTTC. This encodes CASSPHQQGSYGYTF.